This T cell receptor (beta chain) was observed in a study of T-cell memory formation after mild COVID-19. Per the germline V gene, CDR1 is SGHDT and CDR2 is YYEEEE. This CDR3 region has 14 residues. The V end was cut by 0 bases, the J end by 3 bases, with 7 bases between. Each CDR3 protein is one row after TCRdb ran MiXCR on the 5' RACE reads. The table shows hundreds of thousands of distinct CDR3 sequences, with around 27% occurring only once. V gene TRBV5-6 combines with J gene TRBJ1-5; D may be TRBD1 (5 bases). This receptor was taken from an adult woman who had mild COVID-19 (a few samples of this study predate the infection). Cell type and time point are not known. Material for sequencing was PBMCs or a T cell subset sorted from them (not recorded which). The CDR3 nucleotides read TGTGCCAGCAGCTTGGGACAGTACAATCAGCCCCAGCATTTT. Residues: CASSLGQYNQPQHF.